This T cell receptor (beta chain) originates from a study of OX40 agonist ivuxolimab in advanced cancers. Whole-study context: Dose-escalation cases comprised hepatocellular carcinoma, melanoma, renal cell or head and neck cancer. Regarding the study as a whole: Averaging showed that CD8+ T cells had more expanded clones than CD4+ did.

As concerns this clone: The antigen remains unidentified.

Germline CDR1 and CDR2: SEHNR and FQNEAQ (reference sequence). V lost 5 bases and J 7 bases, leaving 9 bases between the germline ends. The CDR3 totals 11 residues. Method: immunoSEQ multiplex PCR; TCRdb's copy keeps in-frame clones and lacks some. Of 75,000 to 100,000 clones in the sample, 86% were seen once. The material sequenced was CD4+ or CD8+ T cells sorted from blood, taken in a trial of the OX40 agonist ivuxolimab. This TCR was recovered from an adult with an advanced solid tumor such as melanoma, head and neck, liver or kidney cancer. The rearrangement uses TRBV7-9 and TRBJ2-7; D gene uncertain. CDR3 protein: CASSPQDEQYF. CDR3 sequence (DNA): TGTGCCAGCAGCCCCCAAGATGAGCAGTACTTC. Complete variable domain (other parts from reference TRBV7-9 and TRBJ2-7): DTGVSQNPRHKITKRGQNVTFRCDPISEHNRLYWYRQTLGQGPEFLTYFQNEAQLEKSRLLSDRFSAERPKGSFSTLEIQRTEQGDSAMYLCASSPQDEQYFGPGTRLTVT.